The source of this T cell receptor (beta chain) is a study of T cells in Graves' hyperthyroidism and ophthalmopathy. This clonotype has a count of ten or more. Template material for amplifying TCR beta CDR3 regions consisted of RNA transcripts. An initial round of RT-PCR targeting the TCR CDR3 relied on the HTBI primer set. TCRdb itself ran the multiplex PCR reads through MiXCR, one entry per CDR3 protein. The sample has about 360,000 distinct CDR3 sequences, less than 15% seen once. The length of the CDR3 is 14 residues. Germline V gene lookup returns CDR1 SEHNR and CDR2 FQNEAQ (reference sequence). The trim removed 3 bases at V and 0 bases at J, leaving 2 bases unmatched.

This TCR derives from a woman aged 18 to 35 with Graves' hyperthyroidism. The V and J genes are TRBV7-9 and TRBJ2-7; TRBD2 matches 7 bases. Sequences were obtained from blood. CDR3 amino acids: CASSFTSDSYEQYF. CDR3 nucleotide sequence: TGTGCCAGCAGCTTCACTAGCGACTCCTACGAGCAGTACTTC.